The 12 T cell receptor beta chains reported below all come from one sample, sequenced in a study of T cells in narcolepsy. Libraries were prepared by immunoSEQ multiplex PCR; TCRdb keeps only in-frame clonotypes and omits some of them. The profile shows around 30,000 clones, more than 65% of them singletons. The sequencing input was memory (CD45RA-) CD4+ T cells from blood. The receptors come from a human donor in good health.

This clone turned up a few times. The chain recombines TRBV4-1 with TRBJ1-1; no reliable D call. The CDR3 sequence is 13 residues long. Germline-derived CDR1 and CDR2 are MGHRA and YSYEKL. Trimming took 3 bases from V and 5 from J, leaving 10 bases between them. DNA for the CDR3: TGCGCCAGCAGCCAGCTCATGGGGACTGAAGCTTTCTTT. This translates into CASSQLMGTEAFF.

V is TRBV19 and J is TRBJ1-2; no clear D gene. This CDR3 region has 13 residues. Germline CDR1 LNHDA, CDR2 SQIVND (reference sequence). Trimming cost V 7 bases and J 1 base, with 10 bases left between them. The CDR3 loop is CASTHLGNYGYTF. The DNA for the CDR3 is TGTGCCAGTACCCACCTCGGTAACTATGGCTACACCTTC.

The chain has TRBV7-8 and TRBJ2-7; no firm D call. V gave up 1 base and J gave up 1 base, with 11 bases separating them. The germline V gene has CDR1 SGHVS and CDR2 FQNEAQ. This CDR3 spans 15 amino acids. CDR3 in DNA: TGTGCCAGCAGCTTAGGGCTCCTCGAGTCCTACGAGCAGTACTTC. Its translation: CASSLGLLESYEQYF.

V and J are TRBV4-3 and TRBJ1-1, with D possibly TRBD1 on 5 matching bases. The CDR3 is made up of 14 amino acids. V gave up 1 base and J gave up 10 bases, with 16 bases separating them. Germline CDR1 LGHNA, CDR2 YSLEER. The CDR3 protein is CASSQVIGSGGAFF. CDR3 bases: TGCGCCAGCAGCCAAGTTATTGGATCCGGGGGAGCTTTCTTT.

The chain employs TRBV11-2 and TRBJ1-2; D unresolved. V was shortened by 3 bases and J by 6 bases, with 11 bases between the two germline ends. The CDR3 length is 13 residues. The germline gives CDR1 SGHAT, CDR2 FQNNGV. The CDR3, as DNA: TGTGCCAGCAGCTTGACGGTTCTGGATGGCTACACCTTC. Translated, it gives CASSLTVLDGYTF.

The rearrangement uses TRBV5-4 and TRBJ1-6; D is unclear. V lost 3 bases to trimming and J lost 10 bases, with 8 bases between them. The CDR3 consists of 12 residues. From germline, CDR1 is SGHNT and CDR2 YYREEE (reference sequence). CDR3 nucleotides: TGTGCCAGCAGCTCGACGGTATCACCCCTCCACTTT. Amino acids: CASSSTVSPLHF.

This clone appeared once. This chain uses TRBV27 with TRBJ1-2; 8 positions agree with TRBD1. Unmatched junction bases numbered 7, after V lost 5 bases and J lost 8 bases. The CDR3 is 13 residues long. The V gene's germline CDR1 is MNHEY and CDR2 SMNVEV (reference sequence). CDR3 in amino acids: CASSARGPEGYTF. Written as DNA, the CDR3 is TGTGCCAGCAGTGCCAGGGGGCCGGAGGGCTACACCTTC.

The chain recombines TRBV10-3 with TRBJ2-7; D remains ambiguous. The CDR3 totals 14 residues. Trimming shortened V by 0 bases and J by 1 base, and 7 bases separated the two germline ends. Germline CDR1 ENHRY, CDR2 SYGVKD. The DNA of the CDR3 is TGTGCCATCAGTGAGTCCCACAGTTCCTACGAGCAGTACTTC. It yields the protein CAISESHSSYEQYF.

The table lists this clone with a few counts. Here the CDR3 reads CASSYAGRSLHF. CDR3 coding DNA: TGTGCCAGCAGTTATGCCGGGAGGTCCCTCCACTTT. The V and J genes are TRBV6-5 and TRBJ1-6; D is unclear. The CDR3 spans 12 residues. Germline-derived CDR1 and CDR2 are MNHEY and SVGAGI. V was pared by 3 bases and J by 14 bases, with 11 bases between.

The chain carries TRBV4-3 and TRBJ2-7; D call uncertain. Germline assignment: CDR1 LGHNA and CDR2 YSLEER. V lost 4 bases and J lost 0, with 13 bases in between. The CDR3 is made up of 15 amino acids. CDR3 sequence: CASSRKVGSSYEQYF. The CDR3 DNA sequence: TGCGCCAGCAGCCGGAAAGTGGGCAGCTCCTACGAGCAGTACTTC.

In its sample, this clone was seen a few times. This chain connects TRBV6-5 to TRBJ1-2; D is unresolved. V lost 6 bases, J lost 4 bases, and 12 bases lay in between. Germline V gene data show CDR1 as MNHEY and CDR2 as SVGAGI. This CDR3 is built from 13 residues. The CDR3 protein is CASRDPLAYGYTF. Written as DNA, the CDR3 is TGTGCCAGCAGGGATCCCCTGGCCTATGGCTACACCTTC.

CDR3 nucleotide sequence: TGTGCTTCAGCCCCCCGGGAAGAGGGCGAAAAACTGTTTTTT. It specifies CASAPREEGEKLFF. The V and J genes are TRBV7-9 and TRBJ1-4; D is uncertain. The CDR3 loop spans 14 amino acids. CDR1 SEHNR and CDR2 FQNEAQ come from the germline V gene (reference sequence).